This is a list of T cell receptor beta chains from one sample in a study of T cells in Graves' hyperthyroidism and ophthalmopathy. TCRdb re-called the multiplex PCR reads through MiXCR, storing one row per CDR3 protein. This table holds more than 450,000 distinct CDR3 sequences, just under 20% found once. The source material was blood. Receptors originate from a man aged 40-50 years with Graves' ophthalmopathy. CDR3s include the opening cysteine and the closing phenylalanine or tryptophan. Each record gives: V gene, D gene, J gene, clone size, CDR3 DNA, CDR3 protein. A D gene is named only where the DNA matches it firmly. Where a row states a size, it is once, few, many or the class of an expanded clone; other rows omit it.

V gene: TRBV7-2
D gene: -
J gene: TRBJ2-5
clone size: -
CDR3 DNA: TGTGCCAGCAGCTTAAGTCTAGGGGAACTGTACTTC
CDR3 protein: CASSLSLGELYF

V gene: TRBV19
D gene: TRBD2
J gene: TRBJ2-1
clone size: -
CDR3 DNA: TGTGCCAGCCGGGCTAGCGGGATCCCGAGCAATGAGCAGTTCTTC
CDR3 protein: CASRASGIPSNEQFF

V gene: TRBV2
D gene: -
J gene: TRBJ2-7
clone size: once
CDR3 DNA: TGTGCCAGCAGTGACACCGGCCCCACCTACGAGCAGTACTTC
CDR3 protein: CASSDTGPTYEQYF

V gene: TRBV6-1
D gene: TRBD1
J gene: TRBJ2-7
clone size: many
CDR3 DNA: TGTGCCAGCACCGTGACAGGGTTCGAGCAGTACTTC
CDR3 protein: CASTVTGFEQYF

V gene: TRBV2
D gene: -
J gene: TRBJ1-2
clone size: -
CDR3 DNA: TGTGCCAGCAAACTTAACCTTGACAGAGACTATGGCTACACCTTC
CDR3 protein: CASKLNLDRDYGYTF

V gene: TRBV4-1
D gene: TRBD1
J gene: TRBJ2-7
clone size: once
CDR3 DNA: TGCGCCAGCAGCCCCCAGGACAGGTCGAGCTCCTACGAGCAGTACTTC
CDR3 protein: CASSPQDRSSSYEQYF

V gene: TRBV27
D gene: TRBD2
J gene: TRBJ2-1
clone size: few
CDR3 DNA: TGTGCCAGCAGGGCGGGGAGGGGTACGAATGAGCAGTTCTTC
CDR3 protein: CASRAGRGTNEQFF

V gene: TRBV12-3/TRBV12-4
D gene: -
J gene: TRBJ1-4
clone size: few
CDR3 DNA: TGTGCCAGCAGTTTAGGTGCAGGGGCTAATGAAAAACTGTTTTTT
CDR3 protein: CASSLGAGANEKLFF

V gene: TRBV6-5
D gene: -
J gene: TRBJ2-2
clone size: many
CDR3 DNA: TGTGCCAGCAGTTACTACACCAGCGCGTCGGGGGAGCTGTTTTTT
CDR3 protein: CASSYYTSASGELFF

V gene: TRBV7-2
D gene: -
J gene: TRBJ2-7
clone size: -
CDR3 DNA: TGTGCCAGCAGCTTGGTCGCCCCCGAGCAGTACTTC
CDR3 protein: CASSLVAPEQYF

V gene: TRBV30
D gene: -
J gene: TRBJ1-1
clone size: few
CDR3 DNA: TGTGCCTGGGAAGTGAACACTGAAGCTTTCTTT
CDR3 protein: CAWEVNTEAFF

V gene: TRBV18
D gene: TRBD1
J gene: TRBJ2-2
clone size: many
CDR3 DNA: TGTGCCAGCTCACCGGTGGACAGGGACACCGGGGAGCTGTTTTTT
CDR3 protein: CASSPVDRDTGELFF

V gene: TRBV12-3/TRBV12-4
D gene: TRBD2
J gene: TRBJ2-5
clone size: many
CDR3 DNA: TGTGCCAGCAGTCCTTCTAGCGGGGCTTTAAAAGAGACCCAGTACTTC
CDR3 protein: CASSPSSGALKETQYF

V gene: TRBV20-1
D gene: -
J gene: TRBJ1-1
clone size: many
CDR3 DNA: TGCAGTGCCCCTTACACTTACATGAACACTGAAGCTTTCTTT
CDR3 protein: CSAPYTYMNTEAFF

V gene: TRBV7-2
D gene: -
J gene: TRBJ2-3
clone size: -
CDR3 DNA: TGTGCCAGCAGCCCCCAAACGGCGGATACGCAGTATTTT
CDR3 protein: CASSPQTADTQYF

V gene: TRBV7-9
D gene: -
J gene: TRBJ1-1
clone size: many
CDR3 DNA: TGTGCCAGCAGCTTAGGTTCCGGACATTTGAACACTGAAGCTTTCTTT
CDR3 protein: CASSLGSGHLNTEAFF